These 26 T cell receptor beta chains were sequenced from one sample in a study of T cells after posttransplantation cyclophosphamide. Here immunoSEQ multiplex PCR was the method, and the copy in TCRdb shows in-frame clones only, minus some. The repertoire includes approximately 5,400 clones, about 94% of them detected once, and roughly 1.3% sits in the top ten. Sequencing was performed on CD4+ T cells sorted from bone marrow. The receptors derive from a woman aged 60-70 years in good health, CMV-negative, and a related stem cell transplant donor.

The rearrangement links TRBV28 to TRBJ2-7, with D possibly being TRBD2 (5 bases). The CDR3 contains 13 residues. Trimming pared 6 bases from V and 1 base from J, leaving 10 bases between. In germline, CDR1 is MDHEN, CDR2 SYDVKM. CDR3 protein: CASREDVSYEQYV. The CDR3 bases are TGTGCCAGCAGGGAGGACGTATCCTACGAGCAGTACGTC.

The chain is built from TRBV5-4 and TRBJ2-3, with 7 positions matching TRBD1. Germline-derived CDR1 and CDR2 are SGHNT and YYREEE (reference sequence). V gave up 3 bases and J gave up 0 bases; unmatched junction bases: 10. The CDR3 length is 17 residues. The CDR3 region is CASSSNRGGFSTDTQYF. The CDR3 DNA sequence: TGTGCCAGCAGCTCAAACAGGGGCGGCTTTAGCACAGATACGCAGTATTTT.

The gene calls are TRBV7-2 and TRBJ2-1; 7 positions match TRBD1. Trimming at V came to 5 bases and at J to 10 bases, leaving 8 bases not matched to a gene. The CDR3 has 13 residues. Germline CDR1 is SGHTA and CDR2 is FQGNSA. The CDR3 spells CASSPVRGTEQFF. In DNA form, the CDR3 reads TGTGCCAGCAGCCCGGTCAGGGGGACGGAGCAGTTCTTC.

The rearrangement joins TRBV28 to TRBJ2-1; perhaps TRBD1 as D (5 bases). Germline V gives CDR1 MDHEN, CDR2 SYDVKM. V dropped 3 bases and J dropped 9 bases, with 12 bases sitting between them. This CDR3 is built from 13 residues. The CDR3 loop reads CASSFDRGFEQFF. CDR3 nucleotides: TGTGCCAGCAGTTTTGACAGAGGCTTTGAGCAGTTCTTC.

This chain uses TRBV7-8 with TRBJ2-1; the D gene is possibly TRBD2 (6 bases). CDR1 SGHVS and CDR2 FQNEAQ come from the germline V gene. The CDR3 is made up of 14 amino acids. Trimming removed 1 base from V and 7 bases from J, with 11 bases in between. CDR3 in DNA: TGTGCCAGCAGCTTAGGCGGGAAAGGTAATGAGCAGTTCTTC. It encodes CASSLGGKGNEQFF.

V is TRBV5-1 and J is TRBJ1-4, with TRBD1 identical over 9 bases. V was clipped by 0 bases and J by 7 bases; unmatched bases: 4. Germline CDR1 reads SGHRS; CDR2 reads YFSETQ. CDR3 size: 15 residues. As DNA, the CDR3 is TGCGCCAGCAGCTTGGTGACAGGGGGAGTTGAAAAACTGTTTTTT. Protein product: CASSLVTGGVEKLFF.

The V gene is TRBV6-1, the J gene TRBJ2-5; a possible D gene is TRBD1 (5 bases). V gave up 5 bases and J gave up 1 base, with 14 bases separating them. The CDR3 is 15 amino acids. The germline V gene has CDR1 MNHNS and CDR2 SASEGT. CDR3 amino acids: CASSSTVSPQETQYF. The DNA for the CDR3 is TGTGCCAGCAGTTCGACAGTTAGTCCCCAAGAGACCCAGTACTTC.

The chain uses TRBV9 and TRBJ2-1, with 10 bases lining up with TRBD2. The CDR3 consists of 17 residues. Germline V gene lookup returns CDR1 SGDLS and CDR2 YYNGEE. V lost 4 bases, J lost 6 bases, and 13 bases stayed unmatched. This chain's CDR3 is CASSRNTSGVRGNEQFF. CDR3 nucleotides: TGTGCCAGCAGCCGTAATACTAGCGGGGTAAGGGGCAATGAGCAGTTCTTC.

The genes are TRBV28 and TRBJ1-1, with a weak D call TRBD1 (6 bases). The germline V gene encodes CDR1 MDHEN and CDR2 SYDVKM. The ends were cut back, 6 bases at V and 4 bases at J, with 18 bases in the middle. The CDR3 spans 15 residues. The CDR3 nucleotides are TGTGCCAGCAGCCCGTACAACAGGGAAGGCACTGAAGCTTTCTTT. Translated: CASSPYNREGTEAFF.

This clone has a single count. This chain joins TRBV4-3 and TRBJ1-6, with D maybe TRBD1 (6 bases). V was cut by 4 bases and J by 10 bases, with 11 bases left in between. Germline V gene data show CDR1 as LGHNA and CDR2 as YSLEER. This CDR3 contains 13 residues. CDR3 DNA: TGCGCCAGCAGCCGAAGAACAGGGTCACCCCTCCACTTT. It codes for CASSRRTGSPLHF.

This clone was observed a single time. This chain links TRBV5-6 with TRBJ1-2; 8 bases are a match to TRBD1. The CDR3 has 15 residues. CDR1 is SGHDT, CDR2 YYEEEE, per germline. V was pared by 0 bases and J by 2 bases, with 3 bases of the junction left unmatched. Written as DNA, the CDR3 is TGTGCCAGCAGCTTGGCAGGGGGCCGAAACTATGGCTACACCTTC. Protein sequence: CASSLAGGRNYGYTF.

V is TRBV6-5 and J is TRBJ2-1, with TRBD1 identical over 9 bases. The CDR3 is made up of 14 amino acids. J gave up 2 bases and V 5 bases, and 1 base lay outside the gene matches. Germline values: CDR1 MNHEY, CDR2 SVGAGI. CDR3 protein: CASSRDRAYNEQFF. The CDR3 region has the DNA TGTGCCAGCAGTCGGGACAGGGCCTACAATGAGCAGTTCTTC.

The chain employs TRBV5-1 and TRBJ2-4; 10 bases line up with TRBD1. CDR3 size: 16 residues. Germline assignment: CDR1 SGHRS and CDR2 YFSETQ. Trimming took 4 bases from V and 0 from J; bases not matched to a gene: 4. DNA of the CDR3: TGCGCCAGCAGCCACGGGACAGGGGAAGCCAAAAACATTCAGTACTTC. It specifies CASSHGTGEAKNIQYF. The full variable domain, rest sourced from reference TRBV5-1 and TRBJ2-4, is KAGVTQTPRYLIKTRGQQVTLSCSPISGHRSVSWYQQTPGQGLQFLFEYFSETQRNKGNFPGRFSGRQFSNSRSEMNVSTLELGDSALYLCASSHGTGEAKNIQYFGAGTRLSVL.

This chain joins TRBV5-1 and TRBJ1-4; 7 bases fit TRBD1. V gave up 2 bases and J gave up 4 bases; unmatched junction bases: 2. The CDR3 loop spans 14 amino acids. CDR1 is SGHRS and CDR2 is YFSETQ in the germline V gene. CDR3 loop: CASSLGQVNEKLFF. In nucleotides, the CDR3 is TGCGCCAGCAGCTTAGGACAGGTTAATGAAAAACTGTTTTTT.

The V call is TRBV5-6, the J call TRBJ2-7; 8 bases match TRBD2. V shed 4 bases and J 6 bases; nucleotides not matched to a gene: 6. The CDR3 has 13 residues. Per the germline V gene, CDR1 is SGHDT and CDR2 is YYEEEE. CDR3 loop: CASSKLTSGEQYF. Here the CDR3 DNA reads TGTGCCAGCAGCAAGCTCACTAGCGGCGAGCAGTACTTC.

V usage is TRBV4-2 and J usage is TRBJ2-5; TRBD1 matches at 8 bases. Looked up from germline, CDR1 is LGHNA and CDR2 is YNFKEQ. V was pared by 4 bases and J by 1 base, with 8 bases of the junction left unmatched. This CDR3 is built from 16 residues. This CDR3 is CASSPRQGPAQETQYF. Written as DNA, the CDR3 is TGTGCCAGCAGCCCCCGACAGGGGCCGGCCCAAGAGACCCAGTACTTC.

The chain employs TRBV7-2 and TRBJ1-3, with 9 bases fitting TRBD1. The length of the CDR3 is 15 residues. V shed 1 base, J shed 7 bases, and the junction held 5 bases outside the gene matches. Germline-derived CDR1 and CDR2 are SGHTA and FQGNSA. The CDR3 DNA is TGTGCCAGCAGCTTAGTGGGACAGGGTTCGAACACCATATATTTT. Amino acids: CASSLVGQGSNTIYF.

V usage is TRBV29-1 and J usage is TRBJ2-5, with 8 bases aligning to TRBD2. The germline gives CDR1 SQVTM, CDR2 ANQGSEA. V shed 4 bases, J shed 5 bases, and the junction held 9 bases outside the gene matches. CDR3 length equals 14 residues. CDR3 protein: CSVALGRAHETQYF. The CDR3 DNA follows: TGCAGCGTTGCACTCGGGAGGGCGCATGAGACCCAGTACTTC. Full variable domain (rest looked up from reference TRBV29-1 and TRBJ2-5): SAVISQKPSRDICQRGTSLTIQCQVDSQVTMMFWYRQQPGQSLTLIATANQGSEATYESGFVIDKFPISRPNLTFSTLTVSNMSPEDSSIYLCSVALGRAHETQYFGPGTRLLVL.

The CDR3 coding sequence is TGTGCCAGCAGCTGGGGGACATCTAGCAATCAGCCCCAGCATTTT. Its translation: CASSWGTSSNQPQHF. The chain couples TRBV5-5 to TRBJ1-5; TRBD1 is a possible D gene (6 bases). The CDR3 length is 15 residues. V lost 3 bases, J lost 0 bases, and 10 bases lay in between. Germline V gene sequence: CDR1 SGHKS, CDR2 YYEKEE (reference sequence).

This clone was found a few times. The chain uses TRBV2 and TRBJ2-1, with TRBD2 identical over 7 bases. V lost 7 bases and J lost 3; bases outside the gene matches: 0. In germline, CDR1 is SNHLY, CDR2 FYNNEI. This CDR3 is 12 amino acids long. CDR3 DNA sequence: TGTGCCAGCAAGCGGGACTACAATGAGCAGTTCTTC. Translation: CASKRDYNEQFF.

V is TRBV5-5 and J is TRBJ2-5, with D hard to call. CDR3 length equals 11 residues. Germline CDR1 and CDR2: SGHKS and YYEKEE (reference sequence). V was trimmed by 4 bases and J by 3 bases, leaving 4 bases between them. The CDR3 DNA reads as TGTGCCAGCAGCCCTGAAGAGACCCAGTACTTC. It codes for CASSPEETQYF.

This rearrangement joins TRBV7-9 to TRBJ1-2; TRBD1 might be the D (5 bases). The V end was cut by 0 bases, the J end by 0 bases, with 8 bases between. The germline CDR1 and CDR2 sequences are SEHNR and FQNEAQ (reference sequence). CDR3 length: 15 residues. CDR3 in amino acids: CASSLAVTANYGYTF. CDR3 DNA sequence: TGTGCCAGCAGCTTAGCGGTGACAGCTAACTATGGCTACACCTTC.

V gene TRBV6-1 combines with J gene TRBJ2-2; 8 bases match TRBD2. This CDR3 has 14 amino acids. From germline, CDR1 is MNHNS and CDR2 SASEGT. Trimming cost V 8 bases and J 5 bases; bases outside gene matches: 7. The DNA for the CDR3 is TGTGCCAGCGCCAGCGGGAGTTATACCGGGGAGCTGTTTTTT. Residues: CASASGSYTGELFF.

J is TRBJ2-1 and V is TRBV6-4, with D tentatively TRBD2 (5 bases). This CDR3 spans 13 amino acids. V lost 3 bases and J 9 bases, leaving 12 bases between the germline ends. CDR1 is MRHNA and CDR2 is SNTAGT in the germline V gene. The CDR3 loop reads CASSEASWGEQFF. CDR3 DNA: TGTGCCAGCAGTGAGGCTAGCTGGGGTGAGCAGTTCTTC.

V gene TRBV4-3 combines with J gene TRBJ2-1; 10 nucleotides line up with TRBD2. Germline values: CDR1 LGHNA, CDR2 YSLEER. This CDR3 comprises 15 residues. J lost 3 bases, V lost 4 bases, and 3 bases had no gene match. The CDR3 spells CASSLGTSDYNEQFF. Here the CDR3 DNA reads TGCGCCAGCAGCCTTGGGACTAGCGACTACAATGAGCAGTTCTTC.

The V and J genes are TRBV6-6 and TRBJ2-3; TRBD1 matches at 9 bases. This CDR3 region has 16 residues. Germline CDR1 is MNHNY and CDR2 is SVGAGI (reference sequence). Trimming at V came to 7 bases and at J to 4 bases, leaving 12 bases not matched to a gene. The CDR3 here is CASTLEQGASSDTQYF. The CDR3 DNA reads as TGTGCCAGCACCCTTGAACAGGGGGCCTCATCAGATACGCAGTATTTT.